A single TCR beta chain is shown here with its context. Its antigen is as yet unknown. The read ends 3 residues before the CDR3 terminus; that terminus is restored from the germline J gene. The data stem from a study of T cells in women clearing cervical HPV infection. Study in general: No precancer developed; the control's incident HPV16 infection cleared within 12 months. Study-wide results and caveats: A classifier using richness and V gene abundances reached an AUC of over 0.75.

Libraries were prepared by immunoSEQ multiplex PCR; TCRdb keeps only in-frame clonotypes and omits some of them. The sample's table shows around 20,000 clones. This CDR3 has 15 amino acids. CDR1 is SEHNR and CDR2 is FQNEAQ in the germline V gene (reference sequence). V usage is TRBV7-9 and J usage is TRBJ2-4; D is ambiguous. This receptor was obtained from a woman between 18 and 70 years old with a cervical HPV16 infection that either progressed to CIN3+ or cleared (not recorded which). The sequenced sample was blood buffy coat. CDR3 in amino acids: CASSLDLVSAYGQYF. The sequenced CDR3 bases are TGTGCCAGCAGCTTAGATCTTGTCTCTGCCTATGGT.